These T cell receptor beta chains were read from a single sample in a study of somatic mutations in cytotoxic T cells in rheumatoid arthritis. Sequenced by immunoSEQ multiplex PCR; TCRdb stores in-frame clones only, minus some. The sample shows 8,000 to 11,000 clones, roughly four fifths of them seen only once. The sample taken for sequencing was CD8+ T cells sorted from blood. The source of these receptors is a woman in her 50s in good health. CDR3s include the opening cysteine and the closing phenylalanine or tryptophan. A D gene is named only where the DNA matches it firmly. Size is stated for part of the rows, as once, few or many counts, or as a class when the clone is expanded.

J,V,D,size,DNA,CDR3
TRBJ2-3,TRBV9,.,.,TGTGCCAGCAGCCCCTGGCTAGCCTTCACAGATACGCAGTATTTT,CASSPWLAFTDTQYF
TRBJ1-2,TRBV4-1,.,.,TGCGCCAGCAGCCAAGATTTCAGGGTTAACTATGGCTACACCTTC,CASSQDFRVNYGYTF
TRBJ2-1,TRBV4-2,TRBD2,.,TGTGCCAGCAGCCAGGATATAGCGGGGGGGCCAGATGAGCAGTTCTTC,CASSQDIAGGPDEQFF
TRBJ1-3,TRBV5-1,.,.,TGCGCCAGCAGCATAAGGGACACCAACTCTGGAAACACCATATATTTT,CASSIRDTNSGNTIYF
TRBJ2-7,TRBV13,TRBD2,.,TGTGCCAGCAGCTCCGGACTAGCGGGATCGTACGAGCAGTACTTC,CASSSGLAGSYEQYF
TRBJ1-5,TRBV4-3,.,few,TGCGCCAGCAGCCAAGATATCGGAGGGTCCAGTCAGCCCCAGCATTTT,CASSQDIGGSSQPQHF
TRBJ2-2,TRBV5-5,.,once,TGTGCCAGCAGCACGGGACTCGTCGGCGGGGAGCTGTTTTTT,CASSTGLVGGELFF
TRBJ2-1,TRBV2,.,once,TGTGCCAGCAGACCTCGACAGAGCTCCTACAATGAGCAGTTCTTC,CASRPRQSSYNEQFF
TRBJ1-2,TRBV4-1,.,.,TGCGCCAGCAGCCAAGAGGGAGGGGGTTCAAGCTATGGCTACACCTTC,CASSQEGGGSSYGYTF
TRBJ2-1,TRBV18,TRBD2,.,TGTGCCAGCTCCCTCGGACTAGCGGGGCCCCACTCCTACAATGAGCAGTTCTTC,CASSLGLAGPHSYNEQFF
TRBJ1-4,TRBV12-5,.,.,TGTGCTAGTGGTTTGTCTTTTGAAAAACTGTTTTTT,CASGLSFEKLFF
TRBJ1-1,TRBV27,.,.,TGTGCCAGCAGTTTAAGAGGGAAGGGCACTGAAGCTTTCTTT,CASSLRGKGTEAFF
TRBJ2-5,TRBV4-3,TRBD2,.,TGCGCCAGCAGCCAAGACATGATTCCCGGGACTACCCAAGAGACCCAGTACTTC,CASSQDMIPGTTQETQYF
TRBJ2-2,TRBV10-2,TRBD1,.,TGCGCCAGCAGAGGACAGGGGGTCGCCGGGGAGCTGTTTTTT,CASRGQGVAGELFF
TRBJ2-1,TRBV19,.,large,TGTGCCAGTGGCAGGGGTAACTACAATGAGCAGTTCTTC,CASGRGNYNEQFF
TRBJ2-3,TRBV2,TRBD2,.,TGTGCCAGCAGTGAATTTGGGGGGGTAGGCGCAGATACGCAGTATTTT,CASSEFGGVGADTQYF
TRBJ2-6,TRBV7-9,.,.,TGTGCCAGCAGCTTAGAAAATCAGCGGGGGGCCAACGTCCTGACTTTC,CASSLENQRGANVLTF
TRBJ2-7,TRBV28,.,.,TGTGCCAGCAGTCCTCGGACAGTTACCTACGAGCAGTACTTC,CASSPRTVTYEQYF
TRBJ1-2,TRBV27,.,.,TGTGCCAGCAGTTTTCCAGGGAATCCGGACGGCTACACCTTC,CASSFPGNPDGYTF
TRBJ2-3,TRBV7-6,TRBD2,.,TGTGCCAGCAGCCCCGAAACGGGGGGAAGCACAGATACGCAGTATTTT,CASSPETGGSTDTQYF
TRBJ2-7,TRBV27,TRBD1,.,TGTGCCAGCAGTCCTGGGACAGGGGGCTACGAGCAGTACTTC,CASSPGTGGYEQYF
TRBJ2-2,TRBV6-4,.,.,TGTGCCAGCAGTGTGTTAGGAGACACCGGGGAGCTGTTTTTT,CASSVLGDTGELFF
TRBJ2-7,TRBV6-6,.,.,TGTGCCAGCAGTTACTTCACAGAGGGGGTCGACTACGAGCAGTACTTC,CASSYFTEGVDYEQYF
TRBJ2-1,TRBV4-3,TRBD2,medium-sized,TGCGCCAGCAGCCAATCTAGCGGGAGTCGAAATGAGCAGTTCTTC,CASSQSSGSRNEQFF
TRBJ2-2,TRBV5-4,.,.,TGTGCCAGCAGCTCCAAGGGGTCCCGAAACACCGGGGAGCTGTTTTTT,CASSSKGSRNTGELFF
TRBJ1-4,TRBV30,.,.,TGTGCCTGGGGGGAGGTAGGGGCTGGGAGTGAAAAACTGTTTTTT,CAWGEVGAGSEKLFF
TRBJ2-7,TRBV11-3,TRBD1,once,TGTGCCAGCAGCCCCGGGACAGGGGGCATTTACGAGCAGTACTTC,CASSPGTGGIYEQYF
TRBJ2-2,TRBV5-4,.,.,TGTGCCAGCAGCCCCCTGTCCGGGGAGCTGTTTTTT,CASSPLSGELFF
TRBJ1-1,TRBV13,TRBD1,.,TGTGCCAGCAGCTTACCAGGGGGCACTGAAGCTTTCTTT,CASSLPGGTEAFF
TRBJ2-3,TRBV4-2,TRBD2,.,TGTGCCAGCAGCCAAGTAGCGGGAGACACAGATACGCAGTATTTT,CASSQVAGDTDTQYF
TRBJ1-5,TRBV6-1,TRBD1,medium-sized,TGTGCCAGCAGTGAACAGGGGGAAGGAAATCAGCCCCAGCATTTT,CASSEQGEGNQPQHF
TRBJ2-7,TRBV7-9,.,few,TGTGCCAGCAGCGGACGGGGTTACGAGCAGTACTTC,CASSGRGYEQYF
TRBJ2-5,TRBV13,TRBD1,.,TGTGCCAGCAGCATACGGACAGGGGGCCCACGAGAGACCCAGTACTTC,CASSIRTGGPRETQYF
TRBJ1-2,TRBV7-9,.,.,TGTGCCAGCAGCTTAGAAGACACTAGAAACTATGGCTACACCTTC,CASSLEDTRNYGYTF
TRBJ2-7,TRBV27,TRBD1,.,TGTGCCAGCAGTACCGGGACAGACTCCTACGAGCAGTACTTC,CASSTGTDSYEQYF
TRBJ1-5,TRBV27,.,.,TGTGCCAGCAGTTTACAAAATAGCAATCAGCCCCAGCATTTT,CASSLQNSNQPQHF
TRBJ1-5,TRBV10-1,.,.,TGCGCCAGCAGTGAGAGTGCCCCAGTCCCCAATCAGCCCCAGCATTTT,CASSESAPVPNQPQHF
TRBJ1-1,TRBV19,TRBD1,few,TGTGCCAGTAGTCTACAACAGGGGGCTGATTCCGATGAAGCTTTCTTT,CASSLQQGADSDEAFF
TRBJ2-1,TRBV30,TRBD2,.,TGTGCCTGGAGGTTGCGGGGGGGCTACAATGAGCAGTTCTTC,CAWRLRGGYNEQFF
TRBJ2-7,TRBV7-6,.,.,TGTGCCAGCAGCCCCACTAGTACAGGGCCCAACGAGCAGTACTTC,CASSPTSTGPNEQYF
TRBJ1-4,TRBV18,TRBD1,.,TGTGCCAGCTCACCGGGACAGGGGGCGAGTGAAAAGCTGTTTTTT,CASSPGQGASEKLFF
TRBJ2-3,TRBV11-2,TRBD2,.,TGTGCCAGCAGCCCCCTGACTAGCGGGGCGGTTACAGATACGCAGTATTTT,CASSPLTSGAVTDTQYF